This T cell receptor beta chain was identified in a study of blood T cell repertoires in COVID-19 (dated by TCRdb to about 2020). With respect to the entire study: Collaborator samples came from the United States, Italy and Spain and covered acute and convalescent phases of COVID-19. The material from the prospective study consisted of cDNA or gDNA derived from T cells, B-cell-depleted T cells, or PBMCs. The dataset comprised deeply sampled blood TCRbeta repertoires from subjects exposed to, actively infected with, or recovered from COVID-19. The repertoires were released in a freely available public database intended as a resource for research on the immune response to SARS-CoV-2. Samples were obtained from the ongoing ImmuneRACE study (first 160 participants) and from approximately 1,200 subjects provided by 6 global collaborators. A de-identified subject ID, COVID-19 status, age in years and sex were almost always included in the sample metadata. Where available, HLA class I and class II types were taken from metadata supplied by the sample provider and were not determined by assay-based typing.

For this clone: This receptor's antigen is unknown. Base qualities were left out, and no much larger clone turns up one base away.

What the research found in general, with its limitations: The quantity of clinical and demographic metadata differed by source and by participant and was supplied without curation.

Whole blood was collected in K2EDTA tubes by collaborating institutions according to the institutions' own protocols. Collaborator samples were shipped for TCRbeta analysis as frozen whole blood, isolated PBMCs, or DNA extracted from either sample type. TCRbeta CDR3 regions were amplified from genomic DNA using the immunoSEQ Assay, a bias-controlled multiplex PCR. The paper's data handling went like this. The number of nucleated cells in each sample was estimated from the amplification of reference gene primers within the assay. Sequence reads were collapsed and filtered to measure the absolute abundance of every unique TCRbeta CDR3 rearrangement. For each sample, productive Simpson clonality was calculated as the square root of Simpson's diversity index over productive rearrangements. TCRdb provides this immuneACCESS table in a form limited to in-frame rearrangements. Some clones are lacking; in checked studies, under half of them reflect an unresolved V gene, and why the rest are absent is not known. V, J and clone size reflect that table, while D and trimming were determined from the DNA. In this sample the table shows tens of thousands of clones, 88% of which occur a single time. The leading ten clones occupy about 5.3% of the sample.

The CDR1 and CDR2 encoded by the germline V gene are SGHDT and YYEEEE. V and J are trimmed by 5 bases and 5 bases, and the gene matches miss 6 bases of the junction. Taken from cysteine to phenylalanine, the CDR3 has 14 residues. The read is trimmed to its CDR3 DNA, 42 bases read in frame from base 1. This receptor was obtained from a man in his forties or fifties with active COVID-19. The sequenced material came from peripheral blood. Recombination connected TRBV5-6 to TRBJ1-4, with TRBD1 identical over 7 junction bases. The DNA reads TGTGCCAGCAGGCCACAGGGGTTGAATGAAAAACTGTTTTTT. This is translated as CASRPQGLNEKLFF.